The T cell receptor beta chain under discussion was sequenced for a study of blood T cell repertoires in COVID-19. Across the study: There were acute and convalescent COVID-19 samples, and they came from the United States, Italy and Spain. The analysed material was cDNA or gDNA that came from T cells, B-cell-depleted T cells, or PBMCs.

Trimming removed 0 bases from V and 7 bases from J; junction bases left unmatched: 7. Germline CDR1 is SGHTA and CDR2 is FQGNSA. This CDR3 has 17 residues. Source study methods: Amplification of reference gene primers was used by the study to estimate nucleated cell counts. Profiling relied on immunoSEQ multiplex PCR, and the TCRdb table lists in-frame clones only, not all of them. V and J calls plus clone size are reproduced from that table; the DNA served to infer D and trimming. The sample records a few hundred thousand clones, more than 80% being singletons. The sequencing input was peripheral blood. The chain is built from TRBV7-2 and TRBJ2-5, with 14 bases fitting TRBD2. The clonotype was recovered from a woman aged 25 to 39 with COVID-19, enrolled during active disease. For the CDR3, the DNA is TGTGCCAGCAGCTTAGCGGAGACTAGCGGGGGGGCCGGGACCCAGTACTTC. Amino acid sequence: CASSLAETSGGAGTQYF. Filled out from reference TRBV7-2 and TRBJ2-5, the complete variable domain reads GAGVSQSPSNKVTEKGKDVELRCDPISGHTALYWYRQSLGQGLEFLIYFQGNSAPDKSGLPSDRFSAERTGGSVSTLTIQRTQQEDSAVYLCASSLAETSGGAGTQYFGPGTRLLVL.